The present TCR beta chain was sequenced within a study of cytomegalovirus exposure and HLA in healthy donors. Primers for the PCR totalled 60 Vbeta and 13 Jbeta. Sequencing used immunoSEQ multiplex PCR; TCRdb keeps in-frame clones, though not all of them. The sample carries some 170,000 clones, approximately 78% recorded once. To note about this clone: Its antigen is undetermined. The sample contains more than one DNA sequence encoding this CDR3.

Notes on the study in general: Compared with the approximately 700-donor mean, an Asian-associated ancestry cluster reportedly had fewer N-insertions, according to a later analysis.

The V end was cut by 3 bases, the J end by 5 bases, with 10 bases between. The CDR3 sequence is 14 residues long. In germline, CDR1 is SNHLY, CDR2 FYNNEI. This chain joins TRBV2 and TRBJ2-2, with TRBD2 as a possible D gene (6 bases). The receptor's source is a woman under 40 in good health and CMV-seropositive. Sample: PBMCs. The CDR3 spells CASSERGGTGELFF. The CDR3 DNA sequence: TGTGCCAGCAGTGAGAGGGGAGGAACCGGGGAGCTGTTTTTT.